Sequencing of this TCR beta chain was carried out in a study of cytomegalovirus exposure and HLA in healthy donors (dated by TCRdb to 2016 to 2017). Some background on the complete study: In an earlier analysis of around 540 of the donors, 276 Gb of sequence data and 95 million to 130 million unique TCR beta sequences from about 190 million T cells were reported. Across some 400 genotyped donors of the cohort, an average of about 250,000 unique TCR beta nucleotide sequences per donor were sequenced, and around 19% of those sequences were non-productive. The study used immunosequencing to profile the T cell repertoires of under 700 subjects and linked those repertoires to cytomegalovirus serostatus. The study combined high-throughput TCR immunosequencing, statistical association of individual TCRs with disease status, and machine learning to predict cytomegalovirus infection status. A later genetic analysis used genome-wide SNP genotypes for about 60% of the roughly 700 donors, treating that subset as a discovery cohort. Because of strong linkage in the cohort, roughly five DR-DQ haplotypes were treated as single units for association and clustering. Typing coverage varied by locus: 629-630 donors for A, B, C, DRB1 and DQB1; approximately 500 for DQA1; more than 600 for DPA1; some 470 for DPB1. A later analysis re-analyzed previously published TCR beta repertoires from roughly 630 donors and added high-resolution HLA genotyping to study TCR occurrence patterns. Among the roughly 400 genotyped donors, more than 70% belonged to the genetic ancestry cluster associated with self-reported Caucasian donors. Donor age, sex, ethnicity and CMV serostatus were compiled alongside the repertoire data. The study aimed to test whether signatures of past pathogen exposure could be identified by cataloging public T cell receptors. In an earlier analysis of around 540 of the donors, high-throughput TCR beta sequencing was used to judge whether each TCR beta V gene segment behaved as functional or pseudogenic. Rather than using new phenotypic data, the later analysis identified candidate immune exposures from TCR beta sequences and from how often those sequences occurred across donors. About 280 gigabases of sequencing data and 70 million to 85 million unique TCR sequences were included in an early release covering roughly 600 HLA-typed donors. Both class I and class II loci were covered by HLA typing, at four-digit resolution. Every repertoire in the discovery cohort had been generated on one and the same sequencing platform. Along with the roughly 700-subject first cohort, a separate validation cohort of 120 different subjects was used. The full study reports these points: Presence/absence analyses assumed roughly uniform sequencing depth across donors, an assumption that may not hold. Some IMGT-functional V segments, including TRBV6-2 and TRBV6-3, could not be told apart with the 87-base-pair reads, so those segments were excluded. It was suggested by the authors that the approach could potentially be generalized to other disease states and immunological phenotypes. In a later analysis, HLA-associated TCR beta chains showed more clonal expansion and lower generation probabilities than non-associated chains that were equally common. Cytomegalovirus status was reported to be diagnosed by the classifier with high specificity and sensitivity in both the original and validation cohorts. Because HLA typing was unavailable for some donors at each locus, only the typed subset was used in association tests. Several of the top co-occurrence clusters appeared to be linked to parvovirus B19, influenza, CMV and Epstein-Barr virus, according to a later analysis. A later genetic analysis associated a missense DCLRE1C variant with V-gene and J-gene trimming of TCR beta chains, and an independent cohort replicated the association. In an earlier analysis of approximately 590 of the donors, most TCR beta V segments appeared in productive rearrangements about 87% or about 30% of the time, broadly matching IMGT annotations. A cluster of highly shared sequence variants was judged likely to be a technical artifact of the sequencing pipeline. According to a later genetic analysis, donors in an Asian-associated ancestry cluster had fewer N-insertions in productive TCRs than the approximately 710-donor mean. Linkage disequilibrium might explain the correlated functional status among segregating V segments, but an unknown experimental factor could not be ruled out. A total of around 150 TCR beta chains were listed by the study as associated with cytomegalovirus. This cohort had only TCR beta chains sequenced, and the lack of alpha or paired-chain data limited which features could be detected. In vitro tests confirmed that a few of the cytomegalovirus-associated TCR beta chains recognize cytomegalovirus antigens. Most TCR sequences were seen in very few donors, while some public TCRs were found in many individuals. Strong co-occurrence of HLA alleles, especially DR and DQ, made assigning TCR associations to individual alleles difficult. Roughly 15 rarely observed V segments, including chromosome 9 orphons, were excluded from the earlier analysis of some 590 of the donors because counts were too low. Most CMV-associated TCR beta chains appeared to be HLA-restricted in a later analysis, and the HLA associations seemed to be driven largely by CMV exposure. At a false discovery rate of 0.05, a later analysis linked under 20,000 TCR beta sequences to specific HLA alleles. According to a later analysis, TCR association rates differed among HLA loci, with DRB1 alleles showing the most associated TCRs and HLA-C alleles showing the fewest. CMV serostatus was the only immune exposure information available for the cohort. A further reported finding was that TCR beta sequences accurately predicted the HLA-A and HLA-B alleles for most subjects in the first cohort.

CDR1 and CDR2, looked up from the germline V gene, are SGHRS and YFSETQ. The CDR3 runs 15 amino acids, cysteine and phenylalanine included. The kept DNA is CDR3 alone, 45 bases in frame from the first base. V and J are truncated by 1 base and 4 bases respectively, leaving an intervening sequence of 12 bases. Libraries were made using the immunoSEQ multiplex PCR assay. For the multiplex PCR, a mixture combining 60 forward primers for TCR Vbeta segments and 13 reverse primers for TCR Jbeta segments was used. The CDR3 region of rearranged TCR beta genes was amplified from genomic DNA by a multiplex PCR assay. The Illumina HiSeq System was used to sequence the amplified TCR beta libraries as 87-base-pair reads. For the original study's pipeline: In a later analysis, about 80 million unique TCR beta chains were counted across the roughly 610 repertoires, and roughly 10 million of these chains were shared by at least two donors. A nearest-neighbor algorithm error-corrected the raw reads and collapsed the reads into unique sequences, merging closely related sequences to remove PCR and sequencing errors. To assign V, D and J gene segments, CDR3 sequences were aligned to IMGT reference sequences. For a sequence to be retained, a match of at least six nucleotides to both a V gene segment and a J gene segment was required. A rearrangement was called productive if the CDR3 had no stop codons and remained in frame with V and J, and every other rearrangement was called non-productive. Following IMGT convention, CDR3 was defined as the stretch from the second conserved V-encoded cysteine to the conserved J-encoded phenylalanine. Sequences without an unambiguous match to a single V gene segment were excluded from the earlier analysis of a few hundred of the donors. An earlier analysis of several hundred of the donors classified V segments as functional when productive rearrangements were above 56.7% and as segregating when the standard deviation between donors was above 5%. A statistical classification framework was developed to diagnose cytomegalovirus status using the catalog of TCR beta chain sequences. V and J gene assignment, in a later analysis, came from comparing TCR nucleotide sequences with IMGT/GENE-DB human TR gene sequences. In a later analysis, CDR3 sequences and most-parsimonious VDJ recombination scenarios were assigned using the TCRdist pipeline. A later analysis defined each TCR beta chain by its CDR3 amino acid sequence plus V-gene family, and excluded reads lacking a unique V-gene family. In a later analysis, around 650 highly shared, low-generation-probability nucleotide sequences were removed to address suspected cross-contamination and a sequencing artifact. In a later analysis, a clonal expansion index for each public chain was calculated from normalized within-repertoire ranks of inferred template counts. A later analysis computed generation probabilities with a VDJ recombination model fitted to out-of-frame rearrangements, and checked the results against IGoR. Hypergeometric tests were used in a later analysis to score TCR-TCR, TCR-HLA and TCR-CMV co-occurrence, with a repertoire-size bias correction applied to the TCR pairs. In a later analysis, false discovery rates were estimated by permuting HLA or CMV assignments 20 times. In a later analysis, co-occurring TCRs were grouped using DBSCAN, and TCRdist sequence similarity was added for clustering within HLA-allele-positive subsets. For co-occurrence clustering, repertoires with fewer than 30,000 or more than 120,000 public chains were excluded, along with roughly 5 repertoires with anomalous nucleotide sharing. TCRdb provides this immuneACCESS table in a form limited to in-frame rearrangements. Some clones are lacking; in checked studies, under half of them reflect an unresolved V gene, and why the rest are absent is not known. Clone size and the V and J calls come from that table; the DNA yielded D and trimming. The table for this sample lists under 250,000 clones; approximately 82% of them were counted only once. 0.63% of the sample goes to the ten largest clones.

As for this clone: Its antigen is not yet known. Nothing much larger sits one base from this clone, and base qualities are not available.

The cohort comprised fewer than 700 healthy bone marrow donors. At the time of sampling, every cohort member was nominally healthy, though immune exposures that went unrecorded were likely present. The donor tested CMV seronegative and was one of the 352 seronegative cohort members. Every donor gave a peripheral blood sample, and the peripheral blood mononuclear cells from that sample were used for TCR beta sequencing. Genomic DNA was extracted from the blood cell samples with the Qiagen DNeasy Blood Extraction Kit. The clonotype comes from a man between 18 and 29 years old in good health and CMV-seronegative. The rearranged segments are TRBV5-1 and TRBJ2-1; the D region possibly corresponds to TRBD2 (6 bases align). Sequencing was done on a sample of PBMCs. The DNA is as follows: TGCGCCAGCAGCTTGTGGGGGGAAGGTTACAATGAGCAGTTCTTC. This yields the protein CASSLWGEGYNEQFF.